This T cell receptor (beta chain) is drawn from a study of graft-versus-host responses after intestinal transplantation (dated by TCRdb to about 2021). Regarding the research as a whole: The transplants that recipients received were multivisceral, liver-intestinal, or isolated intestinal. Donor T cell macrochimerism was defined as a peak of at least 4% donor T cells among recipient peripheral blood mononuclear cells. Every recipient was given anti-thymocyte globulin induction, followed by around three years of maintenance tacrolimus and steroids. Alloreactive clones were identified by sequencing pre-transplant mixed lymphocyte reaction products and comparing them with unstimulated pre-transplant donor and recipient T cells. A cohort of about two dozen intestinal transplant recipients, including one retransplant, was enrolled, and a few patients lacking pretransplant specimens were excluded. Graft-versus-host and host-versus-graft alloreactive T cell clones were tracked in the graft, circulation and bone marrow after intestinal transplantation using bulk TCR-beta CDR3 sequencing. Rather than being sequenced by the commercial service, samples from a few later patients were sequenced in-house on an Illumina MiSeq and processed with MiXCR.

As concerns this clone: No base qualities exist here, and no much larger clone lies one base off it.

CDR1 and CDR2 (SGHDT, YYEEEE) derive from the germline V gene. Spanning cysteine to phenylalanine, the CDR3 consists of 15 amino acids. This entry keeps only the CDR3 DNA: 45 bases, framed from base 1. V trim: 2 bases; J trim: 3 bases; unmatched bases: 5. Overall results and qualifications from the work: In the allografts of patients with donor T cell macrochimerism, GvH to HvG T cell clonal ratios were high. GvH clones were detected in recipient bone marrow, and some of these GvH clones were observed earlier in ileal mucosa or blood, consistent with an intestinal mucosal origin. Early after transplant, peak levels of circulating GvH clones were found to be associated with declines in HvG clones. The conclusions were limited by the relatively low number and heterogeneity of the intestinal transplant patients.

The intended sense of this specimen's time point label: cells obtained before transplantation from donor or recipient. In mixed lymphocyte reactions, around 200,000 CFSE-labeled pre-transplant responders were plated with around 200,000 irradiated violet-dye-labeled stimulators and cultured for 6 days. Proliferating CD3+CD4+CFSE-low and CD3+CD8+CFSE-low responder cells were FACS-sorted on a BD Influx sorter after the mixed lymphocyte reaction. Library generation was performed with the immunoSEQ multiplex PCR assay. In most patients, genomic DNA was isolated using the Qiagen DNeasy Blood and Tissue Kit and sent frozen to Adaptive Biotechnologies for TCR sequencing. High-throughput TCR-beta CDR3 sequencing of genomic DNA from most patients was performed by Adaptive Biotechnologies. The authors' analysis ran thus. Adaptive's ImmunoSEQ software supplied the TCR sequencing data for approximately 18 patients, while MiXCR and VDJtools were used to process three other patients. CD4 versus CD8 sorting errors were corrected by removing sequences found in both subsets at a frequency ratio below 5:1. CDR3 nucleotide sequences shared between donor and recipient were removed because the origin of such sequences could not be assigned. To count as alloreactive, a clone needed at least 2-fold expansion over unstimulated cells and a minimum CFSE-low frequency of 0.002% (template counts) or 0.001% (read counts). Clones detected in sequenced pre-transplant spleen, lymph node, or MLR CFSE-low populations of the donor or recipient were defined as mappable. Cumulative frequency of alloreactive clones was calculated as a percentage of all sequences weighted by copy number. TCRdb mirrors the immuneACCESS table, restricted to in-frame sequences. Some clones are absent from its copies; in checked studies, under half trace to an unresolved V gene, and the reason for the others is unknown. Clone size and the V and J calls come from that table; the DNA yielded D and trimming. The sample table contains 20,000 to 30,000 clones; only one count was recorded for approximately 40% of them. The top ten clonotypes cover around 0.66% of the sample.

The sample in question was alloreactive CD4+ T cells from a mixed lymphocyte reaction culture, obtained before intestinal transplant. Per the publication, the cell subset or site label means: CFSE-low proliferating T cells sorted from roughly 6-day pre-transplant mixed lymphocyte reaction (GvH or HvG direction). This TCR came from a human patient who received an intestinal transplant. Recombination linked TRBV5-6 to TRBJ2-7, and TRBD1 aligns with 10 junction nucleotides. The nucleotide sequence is TGTGCCAGCAGCTTATACGACAGGGGGCACTACGAGCAGTACTTC. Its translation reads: CASSLYDRGHYEQYF.